This T cell receptor beta chain is from a study of Graves' ophthalmopathy and Graves' hyperthyroidism. The study's findings and limits: Ophthalmopathy and stable hyperthyroidism were discriminated by a 13-signature model, with about 90% sensitivity and around 77% specificity. Most thyroid clonotypes with frequency above 0.001 were detected in blood too.

RNA transcripts provided the template for amplifying TCR beta CDR3 regions. HTBI-primed first-round RT-PCR preceded second-round multiplex PCR. MiXCR, run by TCRdb on the multiplex PCR reads, gives a single entry per CDR3 protein. Here the sample spans 300,000 to 450,000 distinct CDR3 sequences, about 15% being singletons. By definition, stable hyperthyroidism involved no ophthalmopathy within 18 months of follow-up. Comment on this clonotype: Its antigen remains unidentified.

CDR1 SGHRS and CDR2 YFSETQ come from the germline V gene. The V and J ends lost 0 bases and 4 bases respectively, with 23 bases between them. The CDR3 totals 18 residues. Sequences were obtained from peripheral blood. The receptor was derived from an adult woman with stable Graves' hyperthyroidism. This chain connects TRBV5-1 to TRBJ2-7; the D gene is possibly TRBD1 (6 bases). Here the CDR3 DNA reads TGCGCCAGCAGCTTGGTACGAGGATTGGGGGCCCCATTATACGAGCAGTACTTC. Translating gives CASSLVRGLGAPLYEQYF.